These T cell receptor beta chains were read from a single sample in a study of regulatory T cells in long-lasting Graves disease. TCRdb reprocessed the multiplex PCR reads via MiXCR and lists one record per CDR3 protein. The repertoire holds roughly 400,000 distinct CDR3 sequences, with less than 25% as singletons. Sequencing used peripheral blood mononuclear cells (PBMCs), obtained when the disease was refractory, from a patient treated with antithyroid drugs. The source of these receptors is a female donor with Graves disease. The CDR3 runs from the conserved cysteine through the conserved F or W. D genes are given only for firm matches. Rows may omit the clone size; those that give it use once, few, many or a size class.

len	v_gene	d_gene	j_gene	abundance	CDR3aa	CDR3nt
14	TRBV12-3/TRBV12-4	TRBD2	TRBJ2-7	many	CASSSGTRNYEQYF	TGTGCCAGCAGTTCAGGGACTAGGAACTACGAGCAGTACTTC
14	TRBV30	.	TRBJ1-4	many	CAWSVDSLGEKLFF	TGTGCCTGGAGTGTTGACAGCCTCGGGGAAAAACTGTTTTTT
15	TRBV7-2	.	TRBJ1-4	few	CASSFPTREGEKLFF	TGTGCCAGCAGCTTCCCAACCAGGGAGGGTGAAAAACTGTTTTTT
18	TRBV5-1	.	TRBJ2-2	.	CASSLVAREFANTGELFF	TGCGCCAGCAGCTTGGTAGCCAGGGAGTTCGCGAACACCGGGGAGCTGTTTTTT
14	TRBV28	.	TRBJ1-6	many	CASSSGTSGSPLHF	TGTGCCAGCAGCTCCGGGACATCGGGTTCACCCCTCCACTTT
13	TRBV20-1	.	TRBJ1-6	many	CSAVEDHNSPLHF	TGCAGTGCCGTCGAGGACCATAATTCACCCCTCCACTTT
14	TRBV6-1	.	TRBJ1-2	few	CASSRKGGADGYTF	TGTGCCAGCAGCCGTAAAGGCGGGGCTGATGGCTACACCTTC
15	TRBV19	.	TRBJ2-7	.	CASSISGTSHYEQYF	TGTGCCAGTAGTATTTCCGGGACATCACACTACGAGCAGTACTTC
16	TRBV6-2/TRBV6-3	TRBD1	TRBJ2-1	.	CASSFKGTAIVNEQFF	TGTGCCAGCAGTTTCAAAGGGACAGCAATCGTCAATGAGCAGTTCTTC
13	TRBV28	TRBD1	TRBJ2-5	.	CATETGGRETQYF	TGTGCCACCGAGACAGGGGGCAGGGAGACCCAGTACTTC
15	TRBV27	TRBD1	TRBJ2-7	many	CASSSLGTGDYEQYF	TGTGCCAGCAGTTCTCTTGGGACAGGGGATTACGAGCAGTACTTC
17	TRBV7-2	.	TRBJ2-5	many	CASSPQTGGSDRKTQYF	TGTGCCAGCAGCCCCCAGACAGGAGGATCGGATCGGAAGACCCAGTACTTC
13	TRBV28	TRBD1	TRBJ1-5	.	CASSLTGRQPQHF	TGTGCCAGCAGTTTGACAGGGCGTCAGCCCCAGCATTTT
19	TRBV14	TRBD2	TRBJ2-7	many	CASSQGGGLGTIFVDEQYF	TGTGCCAGCAGCCAAGGAGGTGGTTTAGGGACTATATTTGTCGACGAGCAGTACTTC
13	TRBV28	.	TRBJ1-6	many	CASTQRWNSPLHF	TGTGCCAGCACCCAAAGGTGGAATTCACCCCTCCACTTT
12	TRBV4-1	.	TRBJ1-2	few	CASSGGSGGYTF	TGCGCCAGCAGCGGGGGGTCGGGTGGCTACACCTTC
15	TRBV7-3	.	TRBJ1-1	.	CASSLTRLQNTEAFF	TGTGCCAGCAGCTTAACCAGACTACAGAACACTGAAGCTTTCTTT
13	TRBV2	.	TRBJ2-7	many	CASSVGWVYEQYF	TGTGCCAGCAGTGTAGGTTGGGTCTACGAGCAGTACTTC
15	TRBV12-5	.	TRBJ2-2	few	CASGLGAGPTGELFF	TGTGCTAGTGGTTTGGGGGCAGGGCCCACCGGGGAGCTGTTTTTT
14	TRBV10-2	.	TRBJ1-1	.	CASSTPVKNTEAFF	TGCGCCAGCAGTACCCCGGTGAAGAACACTGAAGCTTTCTTT
15	TRBV6-1	.	TRBJ1-4	.	CASSTGTLRSKKLFF	TGTGCCAGCAGCACCGGGACCCTTCGATCGAAAAAACTGTTTTTT
17	TRBV12-3/TRBV12-4	TRBD1	TRBJ2-5	many	CASSLGGGQGAEATQYF	TGTGCCAGCAGTTTAGGAGGGGGACAGGGGGCGGAGGCGACCCAGTACTTC
17	TRBV27	.	TRBJ2-5	.	CASSLSGGTSRLETQYF	TGTGCCAGCAGTCTCTCCGGAGGTACCTCTCGGCTGGAGACCCAGTACTTC
14	TRBV5-1	.	TRBJ2-7	.	CASSFAGPGAEQYF	TGCGCCAGCAGCTTTGCGGGGCCCGGGGCCGAGCAGTACTTC
14	TRBV11-2	TRBD2	TRBJ2-7	.	CASRLRLAGYEQYF	TGTGCCAGCAGGTTACGACTAGCCGGCTACGAGCAGTACTTC
15	TRBV19	TRBD1	TRBJ2-7	.	CASSRTGGADYEQYF	TGTGCCAGTAGTCGTACAGGGGGCGCCGACTACGAGCAGTACTTC
15	TRBV7-6	.	TRBJ2-5	few	CASILRGGSGETQYF	TGTGCCAGCATCTTACGTGGGGGAAGTGGAGAGACCCAGTACTTC
14	TRBV7-2	.	TRBJ1-2	many	CASSYRDGGYGYTF	TGTGCCAGCAGCTATAGGGACGGAGGCTATGGCTACACCTTC
15	TRBV15	.	TRBJ1-5	few	CATSRVDTSHQPQHF	TGTGCCACCAGCAGAGTGGACACCTCCCATCAGCCCCAGCATTTT
16	TRBV18	.	TRBJ1-3	few	CASSPLDPSGGNTIYF	TGTGCCAGCTCACCGCTTGACCCGAGCGGCGGAAACACCATATATTTT
13	TRBV20-1	.	TRBJ1-2	few	CSATTMTDYGYTF	TGCAGTGCCACAACTATGACAGACTATGGCTACACCTTC
14	TRBV27	.	TRBJ1-6	many	CASSPGTANSPLHF	TGTGCCAGCAGTCCCGGGACCGCAAATTCACCCCTCCACTTT
11	TRBV29-1	.	TRBJ2-7	few	CSAEEGYEQYF	TGCAGCGCCGAGGAGGGTTACGAGCAGTACTTC
16	TRBV6-2/TRBV6-3	TRBD1	TRBJ1-2	many	CASNTHRDSPDYGYTF	TGTGCCAGCAACACGCACCGGGACAGTCCTGACTATGGCTACACCTTC
11	TRBV20-1	.	TRBJ1-1	.	CSARSGTEAFF	TGCAGTGCTAGAAGCGGCACTGAAGCTTTCTTT
13	TRBV5-6	.	TRBJ1-1	.	CASSPTLRTEAFF	TGTGCCAGCAGCCCCACGTTACGGACTGAAGCTTTCTTT
14	TRBV7-2	TRBD1	TRBJ2-5	many	CASSKQGAGETQYF	TGTGCCAGCAGCAAACAGGGGGCCGGGGAGACCCAGTACTTC
16	TRBV20-1	.	TRBJ2-5	many	CSARRSAAGIQETQYF	TGCAGTGCTAGGAGATCCGCGGCAGGGATCCAAGAGACCCAGTACTTC
15	TRBV29-1	.	TRBJ2-7	.	CSVETSRDLPYEQYF	TGCAGCGTTGAAACTAGCCGAGACCTGCCATACGAGCAGTACTTC
15	TRBV4-1	.	TRBJ1-2	many	CASSQDPAGPYGYTF	TGCGCCAGCAGCCAAGATCCCGCAGGTCCCTATGGCTACACCTTC
15	TRBV27	.	TRBJ2-3	.	CASSLATGVTDTQYF	TGTGCCAGCAGTTTAGCGACTGGGGTCACAGATACGCAGTATTTT
16	TRBV13	TRBD2	TRBJ2-5	many	CASSLGTAGGQETQYF	TGTGCCAGCAGTTTAGGCACAGCGGGAGGTCAGGAGACCCAGTACTTC
16	TRBV5-1	.	TRBJ2-2	few	CASSLMGPSNTGELFF	TGCGCCAGCAGCTTGATGGGACCCTCGAACACCGGGGAGCTGTTTTTT
16	TRBV15	TRBD1	TRBJ1-2	.	CATSREKWGRGNGYTF	TGTGCCACCAGCAGAGAGAAGTGGGGCAGGGGGAATGGCTACACCTTC
18	TRBV28	TRBD1	TRBJ2-7	many	CASSFSPPGTGYTYEQYF	TGTGCCAGCAGTTTCTCCCCCCCCGGGACAGGGTATACCTACGAGCAGTACTTC
15	TRBV6-1	.	TRBJ2-2	.	CASSARPSGTGELFF	TGTGCCAGCAGTGCCCGACCATCGGGCACCGGGGAGCTGTTTTTT